A single sample is the source of the 24 T cell receptor beta chains below, sequenced in a study of beta chain features in type 1 diabetes. Sequenced material consisted of expressed TCRB transcripts (all of the isolated RNA was reverse transcribed). Clones were sequenced by immunoSEQ multiplex PCR, and TCRdb holds only the in-frame ones, with some missing. The data hold about 160,000 clones, with about 8.3% observed a single time. Study-wide results and limits: Type 1 diabetes patients had TCRB CDR3s that were shorter (moderately but significantly so) in all four CD4+ subsets.

These receptors have no identified antigens. The sample comprised central memory CD4+ T cells from blood. These TCRs come from a young woman with type 1 diabetes.

This clone was detected a few times. The rearrangement links TRBV7-3 to TRBJ2-2; maybe TRBD2 (6 bases). The ends were cut back, 2 bases at V and 1 base at J, with 14 bases in the middle. This CDR3 comprises 17 residues. CDR1 and CDR2 from the germline V gene are SGHTA and FQGTGA. The CDR3 reads CASSLEMGAGNTGELFF. The CDR3 DNA reads TGTGCCAGCAGCTTAGAGATGGGAGCGGGGAACACCGGGGAGCTGTTTTTT.

The table lists this clone with a few counts. V and J are TRBV9 and TRBJ2-5; TRBD2 agrees at 7 bases. The J segment lost 4 bases and the V segment lost 0 bases, leaving 6 bases of the junction unmatched. The CDR3 contains 15 residues. Germline CDR1 SGDLS, CDR2 YYNGEE. The CDR3 here is CASSVAGGAVETQYF. The CDR3 DNA sequence: TGTGCCAGCAGCGTAGCGGGGGGAGCAGTAGAGACCCAGTACTTC.

This rearrangement joins TRBV5-1 to TRBJ2-7, with TRBD2 matching 14 bases. There are 14 residues in the CDR3. After removal of 3 bases from V and 13 bases from J, the junction contained 9 bases not matched to a gene. In germline, CDR1 is SGHRS, CDR2 YFSETQ. Here the CDR3 reads CASSYDMGLAGAYF. Here the CDR3 DNA reads TGCGCCAGCAGCTACGATATGGGACTAGCGGGGGCCTACTTC.

The V gene is TRBV27, the J gene TRBJ2-7; 14 positions match TRBD2. This CDR3 is 14 amino acids long. Germline CDR1 and CDR2: MNHEY and SMNVEV (reference sequence). After removal of 8 bases from V and 3 bases from J, the junction contained 3 bases not matched to a gene. The CDR3 bases are TGTGCCAGCGGGGGGACTAGCGGGGGCTACGAGCAGTACTTC. This codes for CASGGTSGGYEQYF.

A few counts support this clone. The chain links TRBV6-1 to TRBJ2-7, with TRBD1 matching over 8 bases. The CDR3 consists of 15 residues. V shed 4 bases and J 2 bases; nucleotides not matched to a gene: 7. Germline V CDR1 and CDR2: MNHNS, SASEGT. The CDR3 reads CASSGSTGGTYEQYF. For the CDR3, the DNA is TGTGCCAGCAGTGGATCCACAGGGGGAACCTACGAGCAGTACTTC.

V usage is TRBV6-6 and J usage is TRBJ2-7; 9 bases agree with TRBD2. V was clipped by 7 bases and J by 4 bases; unmatched bases: 5. Germline CDR1 and CDR2: MNHNY and SVGAGI (reference sequence). The length of the CDR3 is 13 residues. CDR3 sequence (DNA): TGTGCCAGCACGGTAGCGGGAGCATACGAGCAGTACTTC. This translates into CASTVAGAYEQYF.

This clone was counted a few times. V is TRBV18 and J is TRBJ2-3; TRBD1 matches at 9 bases. V dropped 4 bases and J dropped 0; count of bases not matched to a gene: 5. The CDR3 extends over 16 amino acids. Germline-derived CDR1 and CDR2 are KGHSH and LQKENI. CDR3 sequence (DNA): TGTGCCAGCTCACGATCCGGGACAGGGAGCACAGATACGCAGTATTTT. It codes for CASSRSGTGSTDTQYF.

The chain employs TRBV7-3 and TRBJ2-7; no firm D call. The CDR3 has 11 residues. V was cut by 5 bases and J by 1 base, with 3 bases left in between. The germline gives CDR1 SGHTA, CDR2 FQGTGA. CDR3 sequence reads: CASSESYEQYF. The CDR3, as DNA: TGTGCCAGCAGCGAGTCCTACGAGCAGTACTTC.

This clone was recorded a few times. The CDR3 reads CASSLGNRDSEQFF. Written as DNA, the CDR3 is TGTGCCAGCAGCTTAGGCAACAGGGACAGTGAGCAGTTCTTC. The chain carries TRBV7-3 and TRBJ2-1; 7 nucleotides match TRBD1. This CDR3 region has 14 residues. The V and J ends lost 2 bases and 9 bases, in that order; junction bases with no gene match: 7. Germline loops: CDR1 SGHTA, CDR2 FQGTGA.

This clone was recorded a few times. Here the CDR3 DNA reads TGTGCCAGCAGTCACGGACTAGCGGGAGTGAATCCCACAGATACGCAGTATTTT. Translating it yields CASSHGLAGVNPTDTQYF. This chain uses TRBV27 with TRBJ2-3; 13 positions match TRBD2. V shed 5 bases, J shed 2 bases, and the junction held 10 bases outside the gene matches. The germline gives CDR1 MNHEY, CDR2 SMNVEV (reference sequence). This CDR3 contains 18 residues.

This clone occurred a few times. The chain links TRBV7-2 to TRBJ1-1, with 8 bases that match TRBD1. The germline gives CDR1 SGHTA, CDR2 FQGNSA. V shed 5 bases, J shed 0 bases, and the junction held 5 bases outside the gene matches. This CDR3 has 15 residues. CDR3 sequence: CASSPPGGMNTEAFF. The CDR3 coding sequence is TGTGCCAGCAGCCCCCCAGGGGGCATGAACACTGAAGCTTTCTTT. Using reference TRBV7-2 and TRBJ1-1 for the parts outside the CDR3, the full variable domain is GAGVSQSPSNKVTEKGKDVELRCDPISGHTALYWYRQSLGQGLEFLIYFQGNSAPDKSGLPSDRFSAERTGGSVSTLTIQRTQQEDSAVYLCASSPPGGMNTEAFFGQGTRLTVV.

This chain joins TRBV9 and TRBJ2-7, with 8 bases matching TRBD2. There are 14 residues in the CDR3. V lost 4 bases to trimming and J lost 2 bases; unmatched junction nucleotides: 5. CDR1 is SGDLS and CDR2 is YYNGEE in the germline V gene. CDR3 sequence reads: CASSFLAGPYEQYF. CDR3 nucleotide sequence: TGTGCCAGCAGCTTCCTAGCGGGTCCCTACGAGCAGTACTTC.

This clone was observed a handful of times. The chain carries TRBV19 and TRBJ1-1; 11 bases agree with TRBD1. The CDR3 runs to 13 residues. The V gene's germline CDR1 is LNHDA and CDR2 SQIVND (reference sequence). Losses at the gene ends were 9 bases for V and 5 bases for J; bases not matched to a gene: 5. The CDR3 DNA is TGTGCCAGCCTCCGGGACAGGGGGACTGAAGCTTTCTTT. Amino acids: CASLRDRGTEAFF.

This clone was picked up a small number of times. The chain carries TRBV4-3 and TRBJ1-5, with TRBD1 matching over 10 bases. CDR3 length equals 18 residues. Germline V gene lookup returns CDR1 LGHNA and CDR2 YSLEER. The trim removed 5 bases at V and 0 bases at J, leaving 10 bases unmatched. In DNA, the CDR3 is TGCGCCAGCAGCAAAAGGGTTGACAGGGGGCTTAGCAATCAGCCCCAGCATTTT. This codes for CASSKRVDRGLSNQPQHF.

This clone was found a few times. The V gene is TRBV7-2, the J gene TRBJ1-2; possible D gene TRBD1, 6 bases. V shed 1 base and J shed 9 bases, with 12 bases lying between them. The germline CDR1 and CDR2 sequences are SGHTA and FQGNSA. The CDR3 length is 13 residues. CDR3 nucleotide sequence: TGTGCCAGCAGCTTAGATCTAGGGGGAAGCTACACCTTC. Translating it yields CASSLDLGGSYTF.

This clone was seen only a few times. The rearrangement uses TRBV5-1 and TRBJ2-1, with D tentatively TRBD1 (7 bases). This CDR3 region has 15 residues. Trimming left V 4 bases short and J 2 bases short, with 13 bases between. From germline, CDR1 is SGHRS and CDR2 YFSETQ. The CDR3 region is CASSATGEAYNEQFF. CDR3 DNA: TGCGCCAGCAGCGCTACAGGGGAGGCCTACAATGAGCAGTTCTTC.

This sequence joins TRBV9 and TRBJ1-4; the D gene is possibly TRBD1 (6 bases). The CDR3 covers 16 residues. Germline V gives CDR1 SGDLS, CDR2 YYNGEE. Trimming took 0 bases from V and 7 from J, leaving 16 bases between them. CDR3 in amino acids: CASSVGNYRVGEKLFF. DNA of the CDR3: TGTGCCAGCAGCGTAGGGAACTACAGGGTCGGTGAAAAACTGTTTTTT.

To note about this clone: Additional DNA sequences in this sample encode the identical CDR3. The chain employs TRBV5-6 and TRBJ2-1, with no clear D. The V end lost 3 bases, the J end lost 4 bases, and 2 bases lay between the germline ends. Germline lookup yields CDR1 SGHDT and CDR2 YYEEEE. The CDR3 spans 11 residues. CDR3 nucleotides: TGTGCCAGCAGCTCGTACAATGAGCAGTTCTTC. Translation: CASSSYNEQFF.

The chain links TRBV5-1 to TRBJ2-7; 11 bases align to TRBD2. CDR1 SGHRS and CDR2 YFSETQ come from the germline V gene. With 5 bases clipped from V and 2 bases from J, the junction kept 3 bases outside the gene matches. CDR3 length: 14 residues. The CDR3 DNA sequence: TGCGCCAGCAGGCCGGGACTAGCGGCCTACGAGCAGTACTTC. This sequence encodes CASRPGLAAYEQYF.

The V gene is TRBV7-8, the J gene TRBJ2-3; weak D call: TRBD1 (6 bases). The V end was cut by 5 bases, the J end by 3 bases, with 12 bases between. The CDR3 consists of 14 residues. CDR1 and CDR2 (germline): SGHVS, FQNEAQ. The CDR3 region is CASSPGTLTDTQYF. DNA of the CDR3: TGTGCCAGCAGCCCCGGGACATTAACAGATACGCAGTATTTT. Looking up the rest from reference TRBV7-8 and TRBJ2-3 gives the full variable domain: GAGVSQSPRYKVAKRGQDVALRCDPISGHVSLFWYQQALGQGPEFLTYFQNEAQLDKSGLPSDRFFAERPEGSVSTLKIQRTQQEDSAVYLCASSPGTLTDTQYFGPGTRLTVL.

This clone came up a few times. The genes are TRBV15 and TRBJ1-1; TRBD1 might be the D (5 bases). This CDR3 is built from 14 residues. The V end was cut by 5 bases, the J end by 0 bases, with 10 bases between. Germline CDR1 reads LNHNV; CDR2 reads YYDKDF (reference sequence). The CDR3, as DNA: TGTGCCACCAGCGGGAACAGGATGAACACTGAAGCTTTCTTT. Protein sequence: CATSGNRMNTEAFF. The full variable domain, rest sourced from reference TRBV15 and TRBJ1-1, is DAMVIQNPRYQVTQFGKPVTLSCSQTLNHNVMYWYQQKSSQAPKLLFHYYDKDFNNEADTPDNFQSRRPNTSFCFLDIRSPGLGDTAMYLCATSGNRMNTEAFFGQGTRLTVV.

The chain employs TRBV28 and TRBJ2-7; 7 bases match TRBD1. This CDR3 spans 14 amino acids. Unmatched junction bases numbered 11, after V lost 9 bases and J lost 3 bases. The germline CDR1 and CDR2 sequences are MDHEN and SYDVKM. The CDR3 DNA follows: TGTGCCAGTCGAATAGGGGGCAACGTCTACGAGCAGTACTTC. This gives the protein CASRIGGNVYEQYF.

The chain joins TRBV6-5 to TRBJ2-7; 10 bases agree with TRBD1. CDR3 length equals 15 residues. CDR1 and CDR2 (germline): MNHEY, SVGAGI. V shed 6 bases, J shed 4 bases, and the junction held 9 bases outside the gene matches. The CDR3 sequence: CASRHRDRGGYEQYF. DNA of the CDR3: TGTGCCAGCAGACACCGGGACAGGGGCGGATACGAGCAGTACTTC.

This clone was picked up a small number of times. One end of the junction fails to match germline, which may point to a read error. The chain carries TRBV7-7 and TRBJ2-3; a weak D match, TRBD1 (6 bases). The CDR3 loop spans 15 amino acids. Germline-derived CDR1 and CDR2 are SSHAT and FNYEAQ (reference sequence). The CDR3 bases are TGTGCCAGCAGCCGCTACCTGGGGGACACATATACGCAGTATTTT. Protein product: CASSRYLGDTYTQYF.